The 16 T cell receptor beta chains given below trace back to one sample, sequenced in a study of T cell repertoires in cytomegalovirus infection. Using its own MiXCR run on the reads, TCRdb lists one record per CDR3 protein. The profile shows fewer than 350,000 distinct CDR3 sequences, roughly 17% of them singletons. The sequencing sample was made of PBMCs. These receptors originate from a human donor in good health (CMV status not recorded). Some clones in this sample may be carry-over from other donors' samples.

V usage is TRBV10-3 and J usage is TRBJ2-7; weak D call: TRBD2 (6 bases). The CDR3 has 15 amino acids. Germline CDR1 and CDR2: ENHRY and SYGVKD. V was shortened by 11 bases and J by 2 bases, with 22 bases between the two germline ends. Here the CDR3 DNA reads TGTGCCGCCGGCGGGGTGGGGAATCGGGCCTACGAGCAGTACTTC. This sequence encodes CAAGGVGNRAYEQYF.

This clonotype showed up many times. The rearrangement links TRBV7-2 to TRBJ1-2, with D tentatively TRBD1 (6 bases). Germline V gives CDR1 SGHTA, CDR2 FQGNSA. The CDR3 sequence is 13 residues long. V dropped 1 base and J dropped 5 bases, with 8 bases sitting between them. In nucleotides, the CDR3 is TGTGCCAGCAGCTTAGGCACAGGGTATGGCTACACCTTC. This encodes CASSLGTGYGYTF.

At least ten counts were recorded for this clonotype. J is TRBJ2-7 and V is TRBV7-2; no clear D gene. This CDR3 has 16 amino acids. The V end lost 1 base, the J end lost 7 bases, and 20 bases lay between the germline ends. CDR1 and CDR2 from the germline V gene are SGHTA and FQGNSA. For the CDR3, the DNA is TGTGCCAGCAGCTTAGTGGTCGGTGATCCCCCGCGGGAGCAGTACTTC. Amino acids: CASSLVVGDPPREQYF.

This clonotype appeared many times. The chain joins TRBV7-2 to TRBJ2-7; no reliable D call. Germline V gene sequence: CDR1 SGHTA, CDR2 FQGNSA. Deletions cut 3 bases from V and 3 bases from J, with 9 bases between. The CDR3 totals 13 residues. CDR3 nucleotide sequence: TGTGCCAGCAGCTTGACAACCTACTACGAGCAGTACTTC. It is translated as CASSLTTYYEQYF.

This clonotype has at least ten counts. In nucleotides, the CDR3 is TGTGCCAGCAGCCCCCGGACAGGGATTAAAGTCGGCAATCAGCCCCAGCATTTT. This translates into CASSPRTGIKVGNQPQHF. The genes are TRBV28 and TRBJ1-5, with 8 positions matching TRBD1. Germline CDR1 reads MDHEN; CDR2 reads SYDVKM. The junction had 15 bases not matched to a gene; V was cut back by 6 bases and J by 2 bases. This CDR3 is 18 amino acids long.

This sequence joins TRBV20-1 and TRBJ2-5; D is possibly TRBD1 (5 bases). Germline V CDR1 and CDR2: DFQATT, SNEGSKA (reference sequence). CDR3 length: 11 residues. The V and J ends lost 6 bases and 4 bases respectively, with 9 bases between them. The CDR3: CSAGVGETQYF. The CDR3 DNA sequence: TGCAGTGCAGGGGTCGGAGAGACCCAGTACTTC.

The gene calls are TRBV5-1 and TRBJ1-1, with TRBD1 identical over 7 bases. Trimming removed 3 bases from V and 1 base from J; junction bases left unmatched: 6. This CDR3 region has 15 residues. Germline V gene lookup returns CDR1 SGHRS and CDR2 YFSETQ. CDR3 loop: CASSWRQGPNTEAFF. CDR3 DNA: TGCGCCAGCAGCTGGAGACAGGGTCCGAACACTGAAGCTTTCTTT. Supplemented by reference TRBV5-1 and TRBJ1-1, the full variable domain reads KAGVTQTPRYLIKTRGQQVTLSCSPISGHRSVSWYQQTPGQGLQFLFEYFSETQRNKGNFPGRFSGRQFSNSRSEMNVSTLELGDSALYLCASSWRQGPNTEAFFGQGTRLTVV.

The rearrangement links TRBV10-3 to TRBJ2-1; TRBD1 agrees at 11 bases. The CDR3 is 15 amino acids. The V gene's germline CDR1 is ENHRY and CDR2 SYGVKD. The V and J ends lost 6 bases and 5 bases, in that order; junction bases with no gene match: 6. The CDR3 protein is CAISNRDRGNNEQFF. The CDR3 DNA is TGTGCCATCAGCAACCGGGACAGGGGGAACAATGAGCAGTTCTTC.

The CDR3 protein is CASNTGRENTEAFF. Here the CDR3 DNA reads TGTGCCAGCAATACAGGAAGGGAGAACACTGAAGCTTTCTTT. V and J are TRBV2 and TRBJ1-1; TRBD1 might be the D (5 bases). Germline V gene lookup returns CDR1 SNHLY and CDR2 FYNNEI. The CDR3 covers 14 residues. Deletions cut 7 bases from V and 1 base from J, with 13 bases between.

The V and J genes are TRBV28 and TRBJ1-4, with D possibly TRBD1 on 5 matching bases. Between the trimmed V and J ends, which lost 5 bases and 7 bases, there was a span of 23 bases. There are 17 residues in the CDR3. Germline lookup yields CDR1 MDHEN and CDR2 SYDVKM. CDR3 amino acids: CASSLPPWDGLPEKLFF. CDR3 DNA: TGTGCCAGCAGTCTACCCCCCTGGGACGGATTGCCTGAAAAACTGTTTTTT. The complete variable domain, with remaining parts taken from reference TRBV28 and TRBJ1-4, reads DVKVTQSSRYLVKRTGEKVFLECVQDMDHENMFWYRQDPGLGLRLIYFSYDVKMKEKGDIPEGYSVSREKKERFSLILESASTNQTSMYLCASSLPPWDGLPEKLFFGSGTQLSVL.

This chain joins TRBV19 and TRBJ2-1, with D maybe TRBD1 (6 bases). In germline, CDR1 is LNHDA, CDR2 SQIVND (reference sequence). The CDR3 is 14 residues long. Trimming pared 1 base from V and 2 bases from J, leaving 6 bases between. CDR3 region: CASSIGGPYNEQFF. CDR3 DNA sequence: TGTGCCAGTAGTATAGGGGGGCCCTACAATGAGCAGTTCTTC.

Only a few counts were recorded for this clonotype. The chain links TRBV2 to TRBJ2-5; D remains ambiguous. The CDR3 loop spans 11 amino acids. V was trimmed by 2 bases and J by 6 bases, leaving 4 bases between them. CDR1 SNHLY and CDR2 FYNNEI come from the germline V gene. The CDR3 spells CASSELQTQYF. The CDR3 DNA follows: TGTGCCAGCAGTGAATTGCAGACCCAGTACTTC.

This clonotype was found many times. The chain recombines TRBV6-1 with TRBJ2-7, with unresolved D. V was cut by 0 bases and J by 0 bases, with 6 bases left in between. CDR1 and CDR2 (germline): MNHNS, SASEGT. This CDR3 spans 14 amino acids. The CDR3 region has the DNA TGTGCCAGCAGTGAAGCAACTCCCTCCTACGAGCAGTACTTC. This encodes CASSEATPSYEQYF.

This clonotype was detected many times. The chain uses TRBV24-1 and TRBJ1-2; D gene unclear. CDR1 KGHDR and CDR2 SFDVKD come from the germline V gene. The ends were cut back, 3 bases at V and 6 bases at J, with 7 bases in the middle. This CDR3 comprises 12 residues. CDR3 bases: TGTGCCACCAGTGATCCCACAGATGGCTACACCTTC. Its translation is CATSDPTDGYTF.

The chain is built from TRBV4-1 and TRBJ1-5, with TRBD1 matching 7 bases. Trimming cost V 1 base and J 5 bases; bases outside gene matches: 8. The CDR3 runs 16 residues. CDR1 and CDR2 (germline): MGHRA, YSYEKL. DNA of the CDR3: TGCGCCAGCAGCCAAGGAGGGGTCACAGGGGATCAGCCCCAGCATTTT. Translation gives CASSQGGVTGDQPQHF.

On this clonotype: The junction differs from germline at one of its ends, possibly a read error. The gene calls are TRBV2 and TRBJ2-1; 7 nucleotides match TRBD1. This CDR3 is 11 amino acids long. Germline values: CDR1 SNHLY, CDR2 FYNNEI. For the CDR3, the DNA is TGTGCCAGCAGGGGAATGGACAGGCCGCTCTTC. This codes for CASRGMDRPLF.